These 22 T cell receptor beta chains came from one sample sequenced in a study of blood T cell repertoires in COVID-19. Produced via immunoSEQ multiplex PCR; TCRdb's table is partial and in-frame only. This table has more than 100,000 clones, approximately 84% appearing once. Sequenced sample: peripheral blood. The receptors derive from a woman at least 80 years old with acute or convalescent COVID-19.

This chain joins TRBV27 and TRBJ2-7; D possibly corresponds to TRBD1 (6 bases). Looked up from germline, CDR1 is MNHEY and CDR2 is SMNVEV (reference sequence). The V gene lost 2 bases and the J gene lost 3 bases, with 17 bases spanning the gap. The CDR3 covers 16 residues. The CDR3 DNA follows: TGTGCCAGCAGTTTAACGGAAACAGGGACCCTCTACGAGCAGTACTTC. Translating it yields CASSLTETGTLYEQYF.

The CDR3 sequence is CASTREGNTEAFF. Written as DNA, the CDR3 is TGTGCCAGCACCCGGGAAGGAAACACTGAAGCTTTCTTT. This chain links TRBV2 with TRBJ1-1, with D unresolved. The ends were cut back, 7 bases at V and 2 bases at J, with 11 bases in the middle. Germline CDR1 is SNHLY and CDR2 is FYNNEI. This CDR3 is 13 amino acids long.

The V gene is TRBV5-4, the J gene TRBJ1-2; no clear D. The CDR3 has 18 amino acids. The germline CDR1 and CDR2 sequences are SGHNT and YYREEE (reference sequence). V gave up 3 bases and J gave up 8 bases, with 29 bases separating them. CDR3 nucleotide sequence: TGTGCCAGCAGCTCACACGACTACGGACCTCTACTCTCGGGGGGCTACACCTTC. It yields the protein CASSSHDYGPLLSGGYTF. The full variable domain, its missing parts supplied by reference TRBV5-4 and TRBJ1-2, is ETGVTQSPTHLIKTRGQQVTLRCSSQSGHNTVSWYQQALGQGPQFIFQYYREEENGRGNFPPRFSGLQFPNYSSELNVNALELDDSALYLCASSSHDYGPLLSGGYTFGSGTRLTVV.

The CDR3 region is CASSSPGKRETQYF. CDR3 sequence (DNA): TGTGCCAGCAGCTCCCCGGGAAAGAGGGAGACCCAGTACTTC. The rearrangement joins TRBV11-2 to TRBJ2-5; weak D call: TRBD2 (5 bases). Trimming stripped 4 bases from V and 5 bases from J, with 14 bases between. The CDR3 consists of 14 residues. Per the germline V gene, CDR1 is SGHAT and CDR2 is FQNNGV. Combining the CDR3 with reference TRBV11-2 and TRBJ2-5 gives the whole variable domain EAGVAQSPRYKIIEKRQSVAFWCNPISGHATLYWYQQILGQGPKLLIQFQNNGVVDDSQLPKDRFSAERLKGVDSTLKIQPAKLEDSAVYLCASSSPGKRETQYFGPGTRLLVL.

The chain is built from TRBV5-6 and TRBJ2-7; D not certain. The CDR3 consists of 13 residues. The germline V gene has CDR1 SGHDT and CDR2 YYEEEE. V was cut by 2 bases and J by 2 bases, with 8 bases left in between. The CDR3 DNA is TGTGCCAGCAGCTTTGACAAGACCTACGAGCAGTACTTC. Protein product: CASSFDKTYEQYF. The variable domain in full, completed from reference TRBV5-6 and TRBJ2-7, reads DAGVTQSPTHLIKTRGQQVTLRCSPKSGHDTVSWYQQALGQGPQFIFQYYEEEERQRGNFPDRFSGHQFPNYSSELNVNALLLGDSALYLCASSFDKTYEQYFGPGTRLTVT.

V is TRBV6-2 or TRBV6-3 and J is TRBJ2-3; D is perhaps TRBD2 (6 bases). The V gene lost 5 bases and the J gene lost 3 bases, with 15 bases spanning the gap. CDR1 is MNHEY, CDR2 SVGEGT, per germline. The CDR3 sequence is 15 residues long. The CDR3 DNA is TGTGCCAGCAGTCCCCGACTAGGACCAACAGATACGCAGTATTTT. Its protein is CASSPRLGPTDTQYF.

The CDR3: CASSDVTSWYEQYF. Here the CDR3 DNA reads TGCGCCAGCAGTGACGTGACTAGTTGGTACGAGCAGTACTTC. The chain couples TRBV10-1 to TRBJ2-7, with D perhaps matching TRBD2 (6 bases). The CDR3 runs 14 residues. CDR1 WNHNN and CDR2 SYGVQD come from the germline V gene (reference sequence). Deletions cut 3 bases from V and 4 bases from J, with 13 bases between.

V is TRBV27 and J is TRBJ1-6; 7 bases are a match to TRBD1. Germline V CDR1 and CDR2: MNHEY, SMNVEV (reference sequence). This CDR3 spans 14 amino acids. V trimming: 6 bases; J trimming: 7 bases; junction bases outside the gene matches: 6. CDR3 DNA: TGTGCCAGCAGATCGACAGGGACCAATTCACCCCTCCACTTT. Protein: CASRSTGTNSPLHF.

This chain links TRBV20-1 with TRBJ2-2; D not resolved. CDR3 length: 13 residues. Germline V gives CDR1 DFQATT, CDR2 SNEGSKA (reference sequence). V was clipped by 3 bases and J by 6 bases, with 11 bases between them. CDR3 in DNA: TGCAGTGCTAGTCTGAGGATTCCCGGGGAGCTGTTTTTT. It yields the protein CSASLRIPGELFF.

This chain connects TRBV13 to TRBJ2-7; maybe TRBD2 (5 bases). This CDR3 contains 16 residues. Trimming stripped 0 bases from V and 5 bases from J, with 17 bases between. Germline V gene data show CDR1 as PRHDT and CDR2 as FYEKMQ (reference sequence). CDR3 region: CASSLGADGLPDEQYF. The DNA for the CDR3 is TGTGCCAGCAGCTTAGGGGCGGACGGACTCCCTGACGAGCAGTACTTC.

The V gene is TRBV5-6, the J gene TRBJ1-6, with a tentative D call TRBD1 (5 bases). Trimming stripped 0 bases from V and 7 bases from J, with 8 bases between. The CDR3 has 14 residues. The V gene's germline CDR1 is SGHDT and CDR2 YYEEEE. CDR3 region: CASSLERGNSPLHF. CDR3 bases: TGTGCCAGCAGCTTGGAAAGGGGAAATTCACCCCTCCACTTT.

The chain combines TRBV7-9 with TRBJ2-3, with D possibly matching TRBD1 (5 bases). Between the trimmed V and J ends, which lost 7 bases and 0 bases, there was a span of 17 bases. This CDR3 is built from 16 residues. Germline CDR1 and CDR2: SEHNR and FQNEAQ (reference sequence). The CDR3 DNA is TGTGCCAGCACCCCCTGGGGCAGGCGGAGCACAGATACGCAGTATTTT. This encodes CASTPWGRRSTDTQYF.

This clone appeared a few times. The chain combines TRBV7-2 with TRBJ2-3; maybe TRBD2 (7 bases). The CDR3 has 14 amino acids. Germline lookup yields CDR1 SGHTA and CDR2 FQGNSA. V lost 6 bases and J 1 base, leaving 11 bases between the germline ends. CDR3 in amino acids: CASRAGGRTDTQYF. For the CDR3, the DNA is TGTGCCAGCAGGGCCGGGGGGCGCACAGATACGCAGTATTTT.

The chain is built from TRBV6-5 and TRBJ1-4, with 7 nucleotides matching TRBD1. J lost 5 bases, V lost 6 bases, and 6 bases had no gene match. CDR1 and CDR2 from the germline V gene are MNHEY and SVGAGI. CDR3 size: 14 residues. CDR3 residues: CASSLGQTNEKLFF. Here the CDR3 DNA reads TGTGCCAGCAGCCTGGGACAGACAAATGAAAAACTGTTTTTT.

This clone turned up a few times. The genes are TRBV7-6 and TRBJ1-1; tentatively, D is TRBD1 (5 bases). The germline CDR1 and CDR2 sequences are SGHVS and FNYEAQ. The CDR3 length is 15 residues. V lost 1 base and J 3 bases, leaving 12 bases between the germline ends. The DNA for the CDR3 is TGTGCCAGCAGCTTAGTGGGGGGAGGAGACACTGAAGCTTTCTTT. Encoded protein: CASSLVGGGDTEAFF.

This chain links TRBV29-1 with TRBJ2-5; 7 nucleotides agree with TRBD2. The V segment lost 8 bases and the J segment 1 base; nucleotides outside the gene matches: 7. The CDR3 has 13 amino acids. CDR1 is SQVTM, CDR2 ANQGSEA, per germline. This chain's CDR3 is CSPIKRGQETQYF. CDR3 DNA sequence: TGCAGCCCGATAAAGCGGGGCCAAGAGACCCAGTACTTC.

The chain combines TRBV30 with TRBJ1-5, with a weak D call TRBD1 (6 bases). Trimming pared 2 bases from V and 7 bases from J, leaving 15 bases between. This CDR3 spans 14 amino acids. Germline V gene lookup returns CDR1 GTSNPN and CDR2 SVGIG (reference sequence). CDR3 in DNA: TGTGCCTGGAGTTTATACAGGGTCGGCCAGCCCCAGCATTTT. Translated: CAWSLYRVGQPQHF. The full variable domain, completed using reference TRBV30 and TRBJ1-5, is SQTIHQWPATLVQPVGSPLSLECTVEGTSNPNLYWYRQAAGRGLQLLFYSVGIGQISSEVPQNLSASRPQDRQFILSSKKLLLSDSGFYLCAWSLYRVGQPQHFGDGTRLSIL.

Here the CDR3 reads CASSESTGLPNNEQFF. CDR3 bases: TGTGCCAGCAGTGAATCGACAGGGCTTCCAAACAATGAGCAGTTCTTC. This chain connects TRBV6-1 to TRBJ2-1; TRBD1 agrees at 7 bases. The CDR3 extends over 16 amino acids. The germline CDR1 and CDR2 sequences are MNHNS and SASEGT. The J segment lost 5 bases and the V segment lost 2 bases, leaving 9 bases of the junction unmatched.

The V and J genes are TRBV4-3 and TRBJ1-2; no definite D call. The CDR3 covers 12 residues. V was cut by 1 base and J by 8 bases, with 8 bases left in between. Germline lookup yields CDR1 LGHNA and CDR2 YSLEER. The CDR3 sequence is CASSQGRAGYTF. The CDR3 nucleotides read TGCGCCAGCAGCCAAGGGAGGGCGGGCTACACCTTC.

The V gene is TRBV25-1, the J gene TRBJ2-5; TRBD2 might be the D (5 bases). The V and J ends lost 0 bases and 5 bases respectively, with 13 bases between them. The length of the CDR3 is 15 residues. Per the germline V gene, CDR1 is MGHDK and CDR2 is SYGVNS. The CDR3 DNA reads TGTGCCAGCAGTGAATATGCCGGGGTCGGGGAGACCCAGTACTTC. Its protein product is CASSEYAGVGETQYF.

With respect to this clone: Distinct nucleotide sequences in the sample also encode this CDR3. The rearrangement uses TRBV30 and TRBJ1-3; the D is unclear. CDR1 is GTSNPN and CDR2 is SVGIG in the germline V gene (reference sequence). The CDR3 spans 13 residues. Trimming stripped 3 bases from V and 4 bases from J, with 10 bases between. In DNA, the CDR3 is TGTGCCTGGAGCCCCGGTCCGGGAAACACCATATATTTT. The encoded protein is CAWSPGPGNTIYF.

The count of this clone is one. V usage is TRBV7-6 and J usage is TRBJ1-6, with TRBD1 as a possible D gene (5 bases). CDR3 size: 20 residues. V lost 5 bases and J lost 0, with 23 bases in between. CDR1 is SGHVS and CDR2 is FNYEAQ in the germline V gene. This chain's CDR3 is CASSAGPVGGISSYNSPLHF. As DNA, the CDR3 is TGTGCCAGCAGCGCAGGACCCGTGGGGGGAATTAGCTCCTATAATTCACCCCTCCACTTT.